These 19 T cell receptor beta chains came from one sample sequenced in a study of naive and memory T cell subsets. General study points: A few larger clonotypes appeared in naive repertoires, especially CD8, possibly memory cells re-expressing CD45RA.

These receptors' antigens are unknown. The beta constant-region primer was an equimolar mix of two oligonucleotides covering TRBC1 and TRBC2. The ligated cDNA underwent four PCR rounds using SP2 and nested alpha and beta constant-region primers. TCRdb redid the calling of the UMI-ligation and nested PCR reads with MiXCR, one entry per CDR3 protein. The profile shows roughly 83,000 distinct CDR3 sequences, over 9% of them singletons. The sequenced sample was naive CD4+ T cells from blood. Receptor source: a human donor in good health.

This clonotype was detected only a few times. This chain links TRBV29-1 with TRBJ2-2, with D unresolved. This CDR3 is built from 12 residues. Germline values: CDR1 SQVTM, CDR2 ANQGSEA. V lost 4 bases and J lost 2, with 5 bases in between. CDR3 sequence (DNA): TGCAGCGTTGTATTCAACACCGGGGAGCTGTTTTTT. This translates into CSVVFNTGELFF.

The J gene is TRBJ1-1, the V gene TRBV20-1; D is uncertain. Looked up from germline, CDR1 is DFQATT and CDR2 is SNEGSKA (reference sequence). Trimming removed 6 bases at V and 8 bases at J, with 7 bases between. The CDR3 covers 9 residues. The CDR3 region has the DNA TGCAGTGCGCCCTCGGAAGCTTTCTTT. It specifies CSAPSEAFF.

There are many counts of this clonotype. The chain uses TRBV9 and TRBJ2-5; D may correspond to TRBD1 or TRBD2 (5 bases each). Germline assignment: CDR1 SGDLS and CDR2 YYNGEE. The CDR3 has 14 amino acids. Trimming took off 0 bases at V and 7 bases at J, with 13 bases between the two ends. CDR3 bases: TGTGCCAGCAGCGTAGTGGGGGATGGAGGGACCCAGTACTTC. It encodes CASSVVGDGGTQYF.

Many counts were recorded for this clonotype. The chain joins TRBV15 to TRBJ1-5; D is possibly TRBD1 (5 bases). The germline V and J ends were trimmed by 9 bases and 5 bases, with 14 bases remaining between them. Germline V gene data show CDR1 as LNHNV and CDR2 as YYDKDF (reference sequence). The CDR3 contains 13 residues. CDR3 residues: CATRGARDQPQHF. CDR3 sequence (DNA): TGTGCCACGCGTGGGGCGCGAGATCAGCCCCAGCATTTT.

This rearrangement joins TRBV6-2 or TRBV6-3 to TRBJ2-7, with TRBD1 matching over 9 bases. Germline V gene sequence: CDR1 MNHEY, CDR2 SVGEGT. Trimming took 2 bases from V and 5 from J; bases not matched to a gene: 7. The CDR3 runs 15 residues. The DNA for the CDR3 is TGTGCCAGCAGTTACAAGGGACAGGGCTTACACGAGCAGTACTTC. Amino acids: CASSYKGQGLHEQYF.

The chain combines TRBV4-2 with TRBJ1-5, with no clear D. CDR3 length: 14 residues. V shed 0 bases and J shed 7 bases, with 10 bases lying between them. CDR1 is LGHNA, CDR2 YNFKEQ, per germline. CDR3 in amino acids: CASSQETVTQPQHF. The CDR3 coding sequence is TGTGCCAGCAGCCAAGAGACGGTTACGCAGCCCCAGCATTTT.

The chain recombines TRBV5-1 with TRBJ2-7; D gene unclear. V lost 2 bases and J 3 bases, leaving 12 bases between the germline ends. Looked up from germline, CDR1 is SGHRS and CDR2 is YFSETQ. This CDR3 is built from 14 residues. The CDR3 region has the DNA TGCGCCAGCAGCTTAAACCATGGCTACTACGAGCAGTACTTC. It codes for CASSLNHGYYEQYF.

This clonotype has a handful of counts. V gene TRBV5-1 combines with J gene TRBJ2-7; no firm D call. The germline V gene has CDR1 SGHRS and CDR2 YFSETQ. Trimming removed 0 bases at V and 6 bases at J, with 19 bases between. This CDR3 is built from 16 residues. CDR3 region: CASSLAPPPSGGEQYF. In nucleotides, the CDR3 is TGCGCCAGCAGCTTGGCTCCCCCTCCCTCGGGCGGCGAGCAGTACTTC. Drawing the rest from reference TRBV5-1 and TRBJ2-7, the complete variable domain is KAGVTQTPRYLIKTRGQQVTLSCSPISGHRSVSWYQQTPGQGLQFLFEYFSETQRNKGNFPGRFSGRQFSNSRSEMNVSTLELGDSALYLCASSLAPPPSGGEQYFGPGTRLTVT.

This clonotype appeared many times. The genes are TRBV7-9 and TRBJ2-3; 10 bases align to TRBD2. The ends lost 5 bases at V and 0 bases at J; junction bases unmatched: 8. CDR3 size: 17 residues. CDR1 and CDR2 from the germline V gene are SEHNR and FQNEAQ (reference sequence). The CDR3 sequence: CASSPGLAGASTDTQYF. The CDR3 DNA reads TGTGCCAGCAGCCCCGGTCTAGCGGGAGCTAGCACAGATACGCAGTATTTT.

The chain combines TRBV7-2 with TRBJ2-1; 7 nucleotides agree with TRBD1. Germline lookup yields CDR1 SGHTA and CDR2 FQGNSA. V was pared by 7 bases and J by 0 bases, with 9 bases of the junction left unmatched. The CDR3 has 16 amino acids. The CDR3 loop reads CASKQGSGSSYNEQFF. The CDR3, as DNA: TGTGCCAGCAAACAGGGGTCAGGGAGCTCCTACAATGAGCAGTTCTTC.

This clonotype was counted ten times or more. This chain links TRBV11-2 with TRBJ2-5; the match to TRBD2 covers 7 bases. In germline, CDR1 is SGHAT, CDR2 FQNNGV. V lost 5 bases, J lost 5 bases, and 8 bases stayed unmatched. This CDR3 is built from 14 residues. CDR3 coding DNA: TGTGCCAGCAGCAACGGGGGGACTGGGGAGACCCAGTACTTC. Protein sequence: CASSNGGTGETQYF.

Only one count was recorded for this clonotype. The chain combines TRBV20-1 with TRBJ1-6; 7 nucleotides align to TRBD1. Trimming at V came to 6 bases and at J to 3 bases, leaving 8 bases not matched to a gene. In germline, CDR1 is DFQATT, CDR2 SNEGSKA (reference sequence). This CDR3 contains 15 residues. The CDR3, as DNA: TGCAGTGCCCCTCCGGGGACAGTCTATAATTCACCCCTCCACTTT. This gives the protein CSAPPGTVYNSPLHF.

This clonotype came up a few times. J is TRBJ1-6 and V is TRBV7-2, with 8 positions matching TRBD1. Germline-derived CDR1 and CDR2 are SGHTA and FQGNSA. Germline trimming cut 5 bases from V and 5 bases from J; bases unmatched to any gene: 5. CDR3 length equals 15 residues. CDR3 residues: CASSGQGLHNSPLHF. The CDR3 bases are TGTGCCAGCAGCGGACAGGGATTACATAATTCACCCCTCCACTTT.

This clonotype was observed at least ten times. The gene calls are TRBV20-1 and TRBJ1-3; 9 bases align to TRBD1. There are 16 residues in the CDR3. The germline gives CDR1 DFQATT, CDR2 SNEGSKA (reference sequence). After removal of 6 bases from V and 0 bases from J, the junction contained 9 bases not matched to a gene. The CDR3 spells CSAPDRGRSSGNTIYF. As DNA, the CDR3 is TGCAGTGCGCCGGACAGGGGACGGAGCTCTGGAAACACCATATATTTT.

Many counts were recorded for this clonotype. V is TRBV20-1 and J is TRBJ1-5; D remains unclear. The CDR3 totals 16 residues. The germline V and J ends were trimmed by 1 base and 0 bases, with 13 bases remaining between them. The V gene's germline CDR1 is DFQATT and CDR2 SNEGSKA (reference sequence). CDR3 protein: CSARGAVPSSNQPQHF. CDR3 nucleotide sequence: TGCAGTGCTAGAGGGGCAGTCCCCAGTAGCAATCAGCCCCAGCATTTT.

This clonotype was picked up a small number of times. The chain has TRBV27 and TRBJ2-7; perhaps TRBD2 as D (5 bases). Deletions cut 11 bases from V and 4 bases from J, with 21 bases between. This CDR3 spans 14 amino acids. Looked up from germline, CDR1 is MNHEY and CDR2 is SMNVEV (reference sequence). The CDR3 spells CASTGVGGRYEQYF. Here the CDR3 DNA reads TGTGCCTCAACCGGGGTGGGCGGGCGGTACGAGCAGTACTTC.

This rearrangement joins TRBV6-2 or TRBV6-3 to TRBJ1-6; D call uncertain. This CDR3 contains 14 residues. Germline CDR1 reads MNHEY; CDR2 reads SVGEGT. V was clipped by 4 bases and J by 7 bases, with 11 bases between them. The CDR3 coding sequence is TGTGCCAGCAGTTCCGGGAGCCCGAATTCACCCCTCCACTTT. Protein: CASSSGSPNSPLHF.

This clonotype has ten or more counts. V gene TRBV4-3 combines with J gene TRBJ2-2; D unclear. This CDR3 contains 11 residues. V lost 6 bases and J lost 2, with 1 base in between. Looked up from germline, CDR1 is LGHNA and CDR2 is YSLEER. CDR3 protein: CASSNTGELFF. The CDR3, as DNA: TGCGCCAGCAGTAACACCGGGGAGCTGTTTTTT.

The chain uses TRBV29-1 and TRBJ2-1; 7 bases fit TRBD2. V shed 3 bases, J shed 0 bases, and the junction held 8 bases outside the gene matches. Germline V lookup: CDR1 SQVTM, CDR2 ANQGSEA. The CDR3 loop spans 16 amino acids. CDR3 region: CSVDPRGGSSYNEQFF. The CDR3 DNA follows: TGCAGCGTTGATCCAAGGGGCGGGAGCTCCTACAATGAGCAGTTCTTC.